The rows below give T cell receptor beta chains drawn from one sample of a study of T cell clones after liver transplantation. Some clones are missing from TCRdb's copy, which holds only in-frame ones; the method was immunoSEQ multiplex PCR. Counted here are more than 65,000 clones, 80% occurring once; the ten biggest clones make up about 0.79%. Sequencing used CD4+ T cells from blood, obtained 12 months after liver transplant. These receptors all stem from a human patient who received a liver transplant. A share of the T cells may be of graft donor origin. Each CDR3 is given with its conserved first and last residue. D genes are given only for firm matches. Rows may omit the clone size; those that give it use once, few, many or a size class.

.	TRBJ2-7	TRBV23-1	once	TGCGCCAGCAGTCAATCCCCCGAAGGGGGGTACGAGCAGTACTTC	CASSQSPEGGYEQYF
.	TRBJ1-1	TRBV10-3	.	TGTGCCATCAGTGCGGCGCTGAACACTGAAGCTTTCTTT	CAISAALNTEAFF
TRBD1	TRBJ2-7	TRBV5-1	once	TGCGCCAGCAGCTTGGGGGGGACAGAGAACTACGAGCAGTACTTC	CASSLGGTENYEQYF
TRBD1	TRBJ1-3	TRBV10-3	.	TGTGCCATCAGGACCCACGGGACAGGGTTTGGGAGGGCTGGAAACACCATATATTTT	CAIRTHGTGFGRAGNTIYF
.	TRBJ1-5	TRBV5-1	.	TGCGCCAGCAGCTTGGACCCGGGGGTAGGACAGCCCCAGCATTTT	CASSLDPGVGQPQHF
TRBD1	TRBJ2-4	TRBV5-1	.	TGCGCCAGCAGCGCGACCACAGGGGGTCTGGGAAACATTCAGTACTTC	CASSATTGGLGNIQYF
.	TRBJ1-5	TRBV28	.	TGTGCCAGCGCCTACTGGAGTGGCAATCAGCCCCAGCATTTT	CASAYWSGNQPQHF
TRBD1	TRBJ2-7	TRBV19	few	TGTGCCAGTAGTGCGGACAGGGGCGCCTACGAGCAGTACTTC	CASSADRGAYEQYF
TRBD1	TRBJ2-1	TRBV5-1	.	TGCGCCAGCCGCCCCCCGGGACAGGCCGGTCGTGGGGAGCAGTTCTTC	CASRPPGQAGRGEQFF
TRBD2	TRBJ2-3	TRBV2	.	TGTGCCAGCAGTGAGATTCTAGCGGCAGATACGCAGTATTTT	CASSEILAADTQYF
TRBD1	TRBJ1-5	TRBV2	.	TGTGCCAGCAGTGACGTCGGACAGGCCCGACAGCCCCAGCATTTT	CASSDVGQARQPQHF
.	TRBJ1-2	TRBV29-1	.	TGCAGCGCCTTTGACAGCGGCGATGGCTACACCTTC	CSAFDSGDGYTF
TRBD1	TRBJ2-2	TRBV28	.	TGTGCCAGCAGGCTACGGGACAGAAACACCGGGGAGCTGTTTTTT	CASRLRDRNTGELFF
.	TRBJ1-2	TRBV5-6	.	TGTGCCAGCAGCTGGGCCGGGACTCAAATCTTC	CASSWAGTQIF
TRBD1	TRBJ1-3	TRBV19	.	TGTGCCAGTAGTATAGGCCGACAGGGCTCTGGAAACACCATATATTTT	CASSIGRQGSGNTIYF
TRBD1	TRBJ2-7	TRBV5-1	once	TGCGCCAGCAGCTACGGACTGGACAGGTCATTCGACGAGCAGTACTTC	CASSYGLDRSFDEQYF
TRBD1	TRBJ2-5	TRBV6-5	few	TGTGCCAGCAGCCGGGACAGGGGGCAGGGGACCCAGTACTTC	CASSRDRGQGTQYF
.	TRBJ2-1	TRBV2	.	TGTGCCAGCAGTCAGAGCGGGACACCTGACAATGAGCAGTTCTTC	CASSQSGTPDNEQFF
.	TRBJ2-5	TRBV27	few	TGTGCCAGCAGTTTCTCGCGGGGCCAAGAGACCCAGTACTTC	CASSFSRGQETQYF
TRBD2	TRBJ2-7	TRBV18	few	TGTGCCAGCTCACCACCGATCTCTGCGGGAGGGCCTTTCGACGAGCAGTACTTC	CASSPPISAGGPFDEQYF
TRBD2	TRBJ2-7	TRBV19	.	TGTGCCAGTAGTATCCCGGGAGGGCCCTCAGGCTACGAGCAGTACTTC	CASSIPGGPSGYEQYF
TRBD1	TRBJ2-5	TRBV7-8	.	TGTGCCAGCAGCTCCGACAGGGGCCAAGAGACCCAGTACTTC	CASSSDRGQETQYF
TRBD1	TRBJ1-2	TRBV5-4	once	TGTGCCAGCAGCCCTCGACAGGGGGCTAACTATGGCTACACCTTC	CASSPRQGANYGYTF
TRBD1	TRBJ2-7	TRBV5-5	.	TGTGCCAGCAGCTTCACCTGGGACAGGGGCTACGAGCAGTACTTC	CASSFTWDRGYEQYF
.	TRBJ2-7	TRBV6-5	.	TGTGCCAGCAGAACTAGCTTTTGGGCGGCTCGGGAGCAGTACTTC	CASRTSFWAAREQYF
TRBD1	TRBJ2-2	TRBV2	.	TGTGCCGGCGGCGGGACAGGGGGCACCGGGGAGCTGTTTTTT	CAGGGTGGTGELFF
TRBD1	TRBJ1-4	TRBV6-5	.	TGTGCCAGCAGTTACGGGACAGGGTATGAAAAACTGTTTTTT	CASSYGTGYEKLFF
TRBD1	TRBJ1-1	TRBV10-3	.	TGTGCCATCAGTGAGCTGACAGGGAATCTCGCTGAAGCTTTCTTT	CAISELTGNLAEAFF
TRBD1	TRBJ2-7	TRBV28	.	TGTGCCAGCAGTTTATGGGCCGGGCAGGGGGCAGGCTACGAGCAGTACTTC	CASSLWAGQGAGYEQYF
.	TRBJ2-7	TRBV6-5	.	TGTGCCAGCAGCGGTACTCCTTACGAGCAGTACTTC	CASSGTPYEQYF
.	TRBJ2-7	TRBV9	few	TGTGCCAGCAGCGTAGCATATGGGGGGCCATACGAGCAGTACTTC	CASSVAYGGPYEQYF
.	TRBJ1-2	TRBV7-8	.	TGTGCCAGCAGCAGTCGACAGGCGTTGTATGGCTACACCTTC	CASSSRQALYGYTF
TRBD2	TRBJ2-5	TRBV5-1	.	TGCGCCAGCAGCTTGTCGCTAGCGGAACAAGAGACCCAGTACTTC	CASSLSLAEQETQYF
.	TRBJ1-4	TRBV28	.	TGTGCCAGCAGTAGGGGGACTAATGAAAAACTGTTTTTT	CASSRGTNEKLFF
TRBD2	TRBJ2-7	TRBV14	.	TGTGCCAGCAGCCCAATAGGGACTAGCGGGAGGGCAAGTATCTACGAGCAGTACTTC	CASSPIGTSGRASIYEQYF
.	TRBJ2-3	TRBV2	.	TGTGCCACCGCGTTGAGCGGACTCACAGATACGCAGTATTTT	CATALSGLTDTQYF
.	TRBJ1-2	TRBV7-2	.	TGTGCCAGCAGCTCACATCCCGGAAATGGCTACACCTTC	CASSSHPGNGYTF
TRBD1	TRBJ2-7	TRBV7-2	few	TGTGCCAGCAGCCTATTGGACAGGGACTACGAGCAGTACTTC	CASSLLDRDYEQYF
TRBD2	TRBJ2-1	TRBV7-2	.	TGTGCCAGCAGCTTAGGGACTAGCGGGAGGCGACTCGGGGTTGAGCAGTTCTTC	CASSLGTSGRRLGVEQFF
.	TRBJ1-1	TRBV11-1	.	TGTGCCAGCAGCTTAGGAAGAGGGAGCACTGAAGCTTTCTTT	CASSLGRGSTEAFF
.	TRBJ1-1	TRBV5-6	.	TGTGCCTGCCATCGGCAGCGGCGTACTGAAGCTTTCTTT	CACHRQRRTEAFF
.	TRBJ1-1	TRBV29-1	.	TGCAGCGTCCTTCCTGGGAACACTGAAGCTTTCTTT	CSVLPGNTEAFF
.	TRBJ1-1	TRBV6-6	.	TGTGCCAGCAGTTACTCTTGGACTGTGAACACTGAAGCTTTCTTT	CASSYSWTVNTEAFF
.	TRBJ2-5	TRBV28	.	TGTGCCAGCAGCTGGAATCGTGTACCGAAGACCCAGTACTTC	CASSWNRVPKTQYF
.	TRBJ1-3	TRBV18	.	TGTGCCAGCTCACCAAGTCAGGACAGCTCTGGAAACACCATATATTTT	CASSPSQDSSGNTIYF
TRBD1	TRBJ2-1	TRBV4-1	.	TGCGCCAGCAGCCTCTTGGACAGGGAGGTCAATGAGCAGTTCTTC	CASSLLDREVNEQFF
.	TRBJ1-5	TRBV29-1	.	TGCAGCGTTGTGGACGGATTTAGCAATCAGCCCCAGCATTTT	CSVVDGFSNQPQHF
TRBD1	TRBJ2-7	TRBV4-1	.	TGCGCCAGCAGCCAAAGGGACAGGGACTACGAGCAGTACTTC	CASSQRDRDYEQYF
.	TRBJ1-4	TRBV28	.	TGTGCCAGCAGTCCCGGGGGGTCTACTAATGAAAAACTGTTTTTT	CASSPGGSTNEKLFF
.	TRBJ1-1	TRBV6-1	.	TGTGCCAGCAGTGACAGGGCCAGGAACACTGAAGCTTTCTTT	CASSDRARNTEAFF
.	TRBJ1-5	TRBV6-1	.	TGTGCCAGCAGTTCCGGGACGGGCTTGGGGAAGCCCCAGCATTTT	CASSSGTGLGKPQHF
TRBD2	TRBJ2-7	TRBV6-5	.	TGTGCCAGCAGGCGGACTAGCGGCTCCTACGAGCAGTACTTC	CASRRTSGSYEQYF
.	TRBJ1-1	TRBV5-1	.	TGCGCCAGCAGCTTGGGACAGCCACTTCAGAACACTGAAGCTTTCTTT	CASSLGQPLQNTEAFF
.	TRBJ2-7	TRBV5-5	.	TGTGCCAGCAGTTGGGACCTCTACGAGCAGTACTTC	CASSWDLYEQYF